The 2 T cell receptor beta chains below all came from one sample that was sequenced in a study of T cell repertoires in cytomegalovirus infection. TCRdb reprocessed the reads via MiXCR and lists one record per CDR3 protein. The data show about 890,000 distinct CDR3 sequences, approximately 31% seen once. These TCRs are of unknown antigen specificity. Material: cultured CD8+ T cells from PBMCs, obtained from culture after CMV antigen stimulation. Receptor source: a human donor in good health (CMV status not recorded). Some clones in this sample may be carry-over from other donors' samples.

Many counts were recorded for this clonotype. The V gene is TRBV19, the J gene TRBJ2-2, with TRBD2 identical over 11 bases. Germline CDR1 and CDR2: LNHDA and SQIVND (reference sequence). V gave up 4 bases and J gave up 0 bases; unmatched junction bases: 10. The CDR3 is made up of 19 amino acids. CDR3 sequence (DNA): TGTGCCAGTAGTAAAAGGATACTAGCGGGGGCCGCGAACACCGGGGAGCTGTTTTTT. The encoded protein is CASSKRILAGAANTGELFF.

The CDR3 nucleotides are TGTGCCAGCTCTGACGCCACAGATACGCAGTATTTT. Translation: CASSDATDTQYF. The chain carries TRBV14 and TRBJ2-3; no firm D call. The CDR3 has 12 residues. V was pared by 8 bases and J by 2 bases, with 8 bases between. In germline, CDR1 is SGHDN, CDR2 FVKESK. Full variable domain (remainder filled in from reference TRBV14 and TRBJ2-3): EAGVTQFPSHSVIEKGQTVTLRCDPISGHDNLYWYRRVMGKEIKFLLHFVKESKQDESGMPNNRFLAERTGGTYSTLKVQPAELEDSGVYFCASSDATDTQYFGPGTRLTVL.